This T cell receptor beta chain was found in a study of OX40 agonist ivuxolimab in advanced cancers. Study overall: An agonistic human IgG2 monoclonal antibody against OX40 (CD134) was given.

Sequencing was performed with immunoSEQ multiplex PCR; in TCRdb, only in-frame clones are kept and a portion is missing. Of 66,000 or so clones listed, roughly 80% are singletons. Remarks on this clone: What it binds is not known.

The ends were cut back, 6 bases at V and 0 bases at J, with 14 bases in the middle. Germline V gives CDR1 MNHNY, CDR2 SVGAGI (reference sequence). This CDR3 is 15 amino acids long. Findings of the study overall: In the expanded peripheral T cells, antigen specificity was never determined.

This specimen consisted of CD4+ or CD8+ T cells sorted from blood, obtained in a trial of the OX40 agonist ivuxolimab. V usage is TRBV6-6 and J usage is TRBJ1-2, with a weak D call TRBD1 (5 bases). This TCR derives from an adult with an advanced solid tumor such as melanoma, head and neck, liver or kidney cancer. The DNA for the CDR3 is TGTGCCAGCAGACATGCGCAGGGCCCTAACTATGGCTACACCTTC. Residues: CASRHAQGPNYGYTF.